One and the same sample provided the 14 T cell receptor beta chains below, sequenced in a study of shared T cell receptors in the human thymus. Sequenced by immunoSEQ multiplex PCR; TCRdb stores in-frame clones only, minus some. The sample records roughly 660,000 clones, more than 75% being singletons. These data were likewise used in another study, on human thymus T cells.

The specimen sequenced was thymocytes. The receptors come from a boy less than two years old with a congenital heart defect.

The chain employs TRBV2 and TRBJ1-1; 7 bases match TRBD1. Germline V CDR1 and CDR2: SNHLY, FYNNEI. The CDR3 length is 15 residues. The junction had 11 bases not matched to a gene; V was cut back by 4 bases and J by 6 bases. In DNA form, the CDR3 reads TGTGCCAGCAGTGGTTCTCACGGGGACAGATCTGAAGCTTTCTTT. It is translated as CASSGSHGDRSEAFF. Complete variable domain (other parts from reference TRBV2 and TRBJ1-1): EPEVTQTPSHQVTQMGQEVILRCVPISNHLYFYWYRQILGQKVEFLVSFYNNEISEKSEIFDDQFSVERPDGSNFTLKIRSTKLEDSAMYFCASSGSHGDRSEAFFGQGTRLTVV.

V gene TRBV10-3 combines with J gene TRBJ2-7, with D maybe TRBD1 (5 bases). Germline CDR1 reads ENHRY; CDR2 reads SYGVKD. CDR3 length: 13 amino acids. The ends were cut back, 1 base at V and 3 bases at J, with 7 bases in the middle. CDR3 protein: CAISEWGGYEQYF. The DNA for the CDR3 is TGTGCCATCAGTGAGTGGGGCGGCTACGAGCAGTACTTC.

The J gene is TRBJ2-5, the V gene TRBV6-5, with D hard to call. Germline lookup yields CDR1 MNHEY and CDR2 SVGAGI. Trimming stripped 4 bases from V and 4 bases from J, with 13 bases between. The CDR3 is made up of 14 amino acids. This CDR3 reads CASSSFRRRETQYF. For the CDR3, the DNA is TGTGCCAGCAGTTCCTTCAGGCGTCGAGAGACCCAGTACTTC.

There are a few counts of this clone. V usage is TRBV27 and J usage is TRBJ2-1, with TRBD2 matching over 8 bases. Germline V gene sequence: CDR1 MNHEY, CDR2 SMNVEV (reference sequence). V shed 2 bases and J 6 bases; nucleotides not matched to a gene: 18. This CDR3 comprises 19 residues. The CDR3 nucleotides read TGTGCCAGCAGTTTAATATTAGCGGGGCCACCAAAACCCTGCAATGAGCAGTTCTTC. This codes for CASSLILAGPPKPCNEQFF.

In DNA form, the CDR3 reads TGTGCCAGTAGTACACTAGCGGGGCCCAATGAGCAGTTCTTC. Its translation is CASSTLAGPNEQFF. The chain is built from TRBV19 and TRBJ2-1, with 10 bases fitting TRBD2. CDR3 length equals 14 residues. Germline V CDR1 and CDR2: LNHDA, SQIVND (reference sequence). With V trimmed by 4 bases and J by 6 bases, 3 bases remained unmatched.

The chain recombines TRBV30 with TRBJ2-1; 8 nucleotides agree with TRBD2. V dropped 3 bases and J dropped 1; count of bases not matched to a gene: 17. The CDR3 is 19 amino acids. Germline lookup yields CDR1 GTSNPN and CDR2 SVGIG (reference sequence). This chain's CDR3 is CAWRGERETPPPSYNEQFF. The DNA for the CDR3 is TGTGCCTGGAGGGGAGAGCGGGAGACTCCCCCCCCTTCCTACAATGAGCAGTTCTTC.

The gene calls are TRBV30 and TRBJ2-7; 7 positions match TRBD2. V lost 5 bases to trimming and J lost 1 base; unmatched junction nucleotides: 5. This CDR3 contains 13 residues. Germline-derived CDR1 and CDR2 are GTSNPN and SVGIG (reference sequence). CDR3 sequence: CAWGDYLSYEQYF. CDR3 bases: TGTGCCTGGGGGGACTATCTGTCCTACGAGCAGTACTTC.

DNA for the CDR3: TGTGCCAGCAGCCTCCTCGGGACAGGGCCCTCTGGGGCCAACGTCCTGACTTTC. Its translation is CASSLLGTGPSGANVLTF. The gene calls are TRBV5-8 and TRBJ2-6, with 9 nucleotides matching TRBD1. V gave up 4 bases and J gave up 0 bases; unmatched junction bases: 8. The CDR3 runs 18 residues. Looked up from germline, CDR1 is SGHTS and CDR2 is YDEGEE.

The genes are TRBV11-3 and TRBJ2-3; no clear D. In germline, CDR1 is SGHNT, CDR2 YENEEA. This CDR3 region has 18 residues. V gave up 0 bases and J gave up 2 bases, with 18 bases separating them. CDR3 sequence reads: CASSLDRRTNRFTDTQYF. The CDR3 DNA reads as TGTGCCAGCAGCTTAGATCGTAGAACGAACCGATTCACAGATACGCAGTATTTT.

The gene calls are TRBV27 and TRBJ2-2; 9 bases agree with TRBD1. The CDR3 is made up of 20 amino acids. V lost 3 bases, J lost 4 bases, and 18 bases stayed unmatched. Germline V gene data show CDR1 as MNHEY and CDR2 as SMNVEV (reference sequence). The CDR3 is CASSLAGTGSSTYLTGELFF. The DNA of the CDR3 is TGTGCCAGCAGTTTGGCCGGGACAGGGTCGTCTACTTACCTCACCGGGGAGCTGTTTTTT.

The chain has TRBV9 and TRBJ1-3; no reliable D call. V was trimmed by 6 bases and J by 0 bases, leaving 13 bases between them. In germline, CDR1 is SGDLS, CDR2 YYNGEE. CDR3 length: 15 amino acids. The CDR3 DNA follows: TGTGCCAGCAACCCACCCGACAACTCTGGAAACACCATATATTTT. Encoded protein: CASNPPDNSGNTIYF.

Points on this clone: Distinct nucleotide sequences in the sample also encode this CDR3. V gene TRBV9 combines with J gene TRBJ2-1; 10 positions agree with TRBD2. The trim removed 0 bases at V and 5 bases at J, leaving 2 bases unmatched. The CDR3 spans 15 residues. Germline CDR1 is SGDLS and CDR2 is YYNGEE. CDR3 residues: CASSVGLAGHNEQFF. CDR3 in DNA: TGTGCCAGCAGCGTAGGACTAGCGGGCCACAATGAGCAGTTCTTC.

This sequence joins TRBV30 and TRBJ1-4; D gene unclear. Trimming pared 1 base from V and 0 bases from J, leaving 6 bases between. CDR1 and CDR2 (germline): GTSNPN, SVGIG (reference sequence). CDR3 length equals 14 residues. This chain's CDR3 is CAWSARATNEKLFF. The CDR3 DNA is TGTGCCTGGAGTGCCCGGGCAACTAATGAAAAACTGTTTTTT.

The chain employs TRBV6-1 and TRBJ2-4; tentative D call: TRBD1 (5 bases). The V gene's germline CDR1 is MNHNS and CDR2 SASEGT. V lost 4 bases and J lost 0, with 10 bases in between. The CDR3 has 15 residues. CDR3 amino acids: CASSGGTLAKNIQYF. The CDR3 coding sequence is TGTGCCAGCAGTGGGGGCACACTAGCCAAAAACATTCAGTACTTC.